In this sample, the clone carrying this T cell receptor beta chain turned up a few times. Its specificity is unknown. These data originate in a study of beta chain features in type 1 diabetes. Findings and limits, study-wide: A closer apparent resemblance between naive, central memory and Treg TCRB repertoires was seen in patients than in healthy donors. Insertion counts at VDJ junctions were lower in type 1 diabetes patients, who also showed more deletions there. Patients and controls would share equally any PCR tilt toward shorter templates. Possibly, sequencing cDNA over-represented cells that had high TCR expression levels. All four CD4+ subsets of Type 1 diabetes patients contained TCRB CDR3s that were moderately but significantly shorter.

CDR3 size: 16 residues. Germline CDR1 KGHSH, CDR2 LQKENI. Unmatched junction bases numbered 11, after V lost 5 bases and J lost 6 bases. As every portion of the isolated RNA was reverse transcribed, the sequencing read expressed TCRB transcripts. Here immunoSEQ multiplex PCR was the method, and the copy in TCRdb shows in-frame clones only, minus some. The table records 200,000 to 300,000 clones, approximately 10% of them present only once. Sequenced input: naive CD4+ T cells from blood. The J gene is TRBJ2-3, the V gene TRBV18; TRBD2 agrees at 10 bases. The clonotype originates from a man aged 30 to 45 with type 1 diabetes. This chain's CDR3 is CASSAGAGGPGDTQYF. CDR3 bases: TGTGCCAGCTCAGCAGGAGCGGGGGGGCCGGGGGATACGCAGTATTTT.